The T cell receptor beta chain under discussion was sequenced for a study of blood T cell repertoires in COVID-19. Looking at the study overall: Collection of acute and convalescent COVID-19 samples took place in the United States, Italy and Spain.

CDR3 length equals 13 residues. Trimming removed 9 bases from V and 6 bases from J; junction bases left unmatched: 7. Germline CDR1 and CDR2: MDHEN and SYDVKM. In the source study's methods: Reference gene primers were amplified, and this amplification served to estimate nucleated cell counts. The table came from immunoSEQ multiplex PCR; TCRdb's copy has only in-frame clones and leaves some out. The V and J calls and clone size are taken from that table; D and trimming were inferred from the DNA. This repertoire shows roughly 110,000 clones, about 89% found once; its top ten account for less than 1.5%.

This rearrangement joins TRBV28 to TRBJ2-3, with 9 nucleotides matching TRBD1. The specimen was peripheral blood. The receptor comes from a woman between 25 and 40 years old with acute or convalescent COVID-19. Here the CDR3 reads CASRTGVADTQYF. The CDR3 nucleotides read TGTGCCAGTAGGACAGGGGTGGCGGATACGCAGTATTTT.